This T cell receptor (beta chain) was captured by sequencing in a study of T cell responses to AZD1222 COVID-19 vaccine. About the study: Second-dose groups at about 4 or about 12 weeks were pooled. General study points: A rise in Spike-specific TCR breadth and depth followed two AZD1222 doses. Mostly white British, mostly female donors; authors suggested clonal diversity may be underestimated.

V was cut by 5 bases and J by 5 bases, with 13 bases left in between. Germline CDR1 and CDR2: SGHAT and FQDESV (reference sequence). This CDR3 contains 15 residues. Note on this clone: Its target is unknown.

The method was immunoSEQ multiplex PCR; TCRdb's version includes in-frame clones alone and lacks a portion of them. Of about 150,000 clones in the sample, around 93% were seen once. The sequencing here drew on peripheral blood, taken on day 0 of AZD1222 vaccination. The chain joins TRBV11-1 to TRBJ1-6; D is perhaps TRBD1 (5 bases). This TCR was recovered from an adult in good health. The CDR3 sequence: CASSPRDQNNSPLHF. In DNA, the CDR3 is TGTGCCAGCAGCCCCCGGGACCAGAATAATTCACCCCTCCACTTT.